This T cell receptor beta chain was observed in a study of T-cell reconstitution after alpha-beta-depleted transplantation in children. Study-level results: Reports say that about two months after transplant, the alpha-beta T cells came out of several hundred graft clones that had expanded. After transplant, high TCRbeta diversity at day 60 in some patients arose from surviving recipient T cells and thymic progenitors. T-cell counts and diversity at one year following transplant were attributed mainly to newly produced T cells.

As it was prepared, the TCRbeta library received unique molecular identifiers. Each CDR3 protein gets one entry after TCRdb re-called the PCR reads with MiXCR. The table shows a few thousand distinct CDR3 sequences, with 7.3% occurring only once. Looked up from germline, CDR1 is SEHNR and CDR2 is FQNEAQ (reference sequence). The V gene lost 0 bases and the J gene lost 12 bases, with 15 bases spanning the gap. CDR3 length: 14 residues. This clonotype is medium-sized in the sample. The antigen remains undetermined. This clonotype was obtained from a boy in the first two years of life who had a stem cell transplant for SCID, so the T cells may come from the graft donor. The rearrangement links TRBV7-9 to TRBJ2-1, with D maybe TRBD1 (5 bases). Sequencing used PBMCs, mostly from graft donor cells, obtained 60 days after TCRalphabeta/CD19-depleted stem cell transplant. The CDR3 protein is CASSLAGPALPQFF. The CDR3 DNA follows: TGTGCCAGCAGCTTAGCGGGGCCGGCCCTACCGCAGTTCTTC. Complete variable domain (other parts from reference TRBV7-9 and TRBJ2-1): DTGVSQNPRHKITKRGQNVTFRCDPISEHNRLYWYRQTLGQGPEFLTYFQNEAQLEKSRLLSDRFSAERPKGSFSTLEIQRTEQGDSAMYLCASSLAGPALPQFFGPGTRLTVL.